One and the same sample provided the 11 T cell receptor beta chains below, sequenced in a study of HIV-infected patients and healthy controls. Whole blood was used without fractionation, so all unsorted peripheral T cells were included. About 500 ng RNA was reverse transcribed with alpha and beta constant-region primers. Each of the alpha and beta chains got its own library through chain-specific third strand synthesis with indices. TCRdb used MiXCR to reprocess the 5' RACE reads, holding one entry per CDR3 protein. This sample carries 15,000 to 20,000 distinct CDR3 sequences, roughly a tenth of them seen once, and the ten largest clones take approximately 3.1%. Material: blood. These receptors all stem from an adult in good health.

In this sample, this clonotype turned up many times. The chain has TRBV6-2 or TRBV6-3 and TRBJ2-6; 9 nucleotides line up with TRBD2. The CDR3 runs 17 residues. From germline, CDR1 is MNHEY and CDR2 SVGEGT. V was clipped by 4 bases and J by 2 bases; unmatched bases: 6. The CDR3 nucleotides read TGTGCCAGCAGTTCCTCGGTAGCGGGAGCTGGGGCCAACGTCCTGACTTTC. Encoded protein: CASSSSVAGAGANVLTF.

This clonotype was observed at least ten times. The chain carries TRBV5-5 and TRBJ1-2; D is unclear. The CDR3 contains 15 residues. Germline values: CDR1 SGHKS, CDR2 YYEKEE (reference sequence). Trimming took off 3 bases at V and 8 bases at J, with 20 bases between the two ends. This chain's CDR3 is CASSSEGGPSGGYTF. DNA for the CDR3: TGTGCCAGCAGCTCGGAGGGAGGGCCCTCGGGGGGCTACACCTTC.

This clonotype was seen ten or more times. The chain has TRBV7-2 and TRBJ2-3; D is ambiguous. The CDR3 length is 12 residues. In germline, CDR1 is SGHTA, CDR2 FQGNSA. The ends were cut back, 8 bases at V and 6 bases at J, with 12 bases in the middle. DNA for the CDR3: TGTGCCAGCGGCGCCCGGTGGGATACGCAGTATTTT. Translated, it gives CASGARWDTQYF.

This chain connects TRBV4-1 to TRBJ2-7; the match to TRBD2 covers 7 bases. Per the germline V gene, CDR1 is MGHRA and CDR2 is YSYEKL. J gave up 4 bases and V 1 base, and 16 bases lay outside the gene matches. This CDR3 has 18 amino acids. The CDR3 coding sequence is TGCGCCAGCAGCCAAGGGCCTAAAACTAGCGTCCGACCTTACGAGCAGTACTTC. Protein: CASSQGPKTSVRPYEQYF.

A word on this clonotype: With a much larger clone just one base away, this may be a read error. J is TRBJ1-2 and V is TRBV28; D is ambiguous. The CDR3 extends over 14 amino acids. V was shortened by 10 bases and J by 5 bases, with 20 bases between the two germline ends. CDR1 is MDHEN and CDR2 is SYDVKM in the germline V gene. As DNA, the CDR3 is TGTGCCAACAAAGGTGCCGGCGGCTATTATGGCTACACCTTC. This gives the protein CANKGAGGYYGYTF.

Ten or more counts support this clonotype. The chain joins TRBV20-1 to TRBJ2-7; D unclear. Trimming cost V 6 bases and J 9 bases, with 15 bases left between them. The CDR3 is 11 residues long. Germline CDR1 and CDR2: DFQATT and SNEGSKA (reference sequence). CDR3 nucleotides: TGCAGTGCCTCGCCATCGGTTGTGCAGTACTTC. Translation: CSASPSVVQYF.

At least ten counts were recorded for this clonotype. V is TRBV4-2 and J is TRBJ2-7; D is ambiguous. V lost 0 bases to trimming and J lost 0 bases, with 6 bases between them. This CDR3 contains 14 residues. In germline, CDR1 is LGHNA, CDR2 YNFKEQ. The DNA of the CDR3 is TGTGCCAGCAGCCAAGAGGTCTCCTCCTACGAGCAGTACTTC. Translated, it gives CASSQEVSSYEQYF.

This clonotype was counted many times. This rearrangement joins TRBV2 to TRBJ2-7, with a possible D match to TRBD2 (6 bases). The germline CDR1 and CDR2 sequences are SNHLY and FYNNEI. The CDR3 consists of 12 residues. The V and J ends lost 3 bases and 9 bases respectively, with 12 bases between them. CDR3 sequence (DNA): TGTGCCAGCAGTGACGGGAGCGGCGGGCAGTACTTC. Its translation: CASSDGSGGQYF.

In its sample, this clonotype is medium-sized. The chain is built from TRBV12-3 or TRBV12-4 and TRBJ2-1; 7 nucleotides match TRBD2. This CDR3 has 17 amino acids. V shed 5 bases, J shed 6 bases, and the junction held 16 bases outside the gene matches. CDR3 loop: CASSPFGWEGLVNEQFF. CDR3 in DNA: TGTGCCAGCAGTCCCTTCGGTTGGGAGGGCCTGGTCAATGAGCAGTTCTTC.

This clonotype is classed as medium-sized. The genes are TRBV7-2 and TRBJ2-7; the match to TRBD2 covers 9 bases. The V and J ends lost 5 bases and 11 bases, in that order; junction bases with no gene match: 10. The CDR3 length is 13 residues. Germline V CDR1 and CDR2: SGHTA, FQGNSA. CDR3 amino acids: CASSPAGAGGKYF. The CDR3 DNA sequence: TGTGCCAGCAGCCCAGCGGGGGCGGGAGGGAAGTACTTC.

This clonotype came up a few times. The rearrangement links TRBV30 to TRBJ1-2, with D hard to call. V shed 1 base and J shed 4 bases, with 7 bases lying between them. CDR1 is GTSNPN and CDR2 is SVGIG in the germline V gene (reference sequence). The CDR3 length is 12 residues. The CDR3 DNA sequence: TGTGCCTGGAGTGGGACTTCCTATGGCTACACCTTC. The encoded protein is CAWSGTSYGYTF.